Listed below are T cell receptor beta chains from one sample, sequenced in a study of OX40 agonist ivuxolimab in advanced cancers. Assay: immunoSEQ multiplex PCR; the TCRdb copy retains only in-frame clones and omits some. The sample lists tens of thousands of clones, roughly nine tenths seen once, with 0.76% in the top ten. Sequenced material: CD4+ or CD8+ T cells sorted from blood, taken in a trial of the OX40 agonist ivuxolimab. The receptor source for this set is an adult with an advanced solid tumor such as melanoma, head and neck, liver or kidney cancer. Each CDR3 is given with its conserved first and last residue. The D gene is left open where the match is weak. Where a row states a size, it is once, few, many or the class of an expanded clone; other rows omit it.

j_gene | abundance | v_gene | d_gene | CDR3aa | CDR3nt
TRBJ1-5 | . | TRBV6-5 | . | CASSERAEAQHF | TGTGCCAGCAGCGAAAGGGCCGAGGCCCAGCATTTT
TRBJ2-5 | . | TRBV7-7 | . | CASSTRTAGETQYF | TGTGCTAGCAGCACGCGCACAGCAGGAGAGACCCAGTACTTC
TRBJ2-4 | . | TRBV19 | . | CASSIPRVAKNIQYF | TGTGCCAGTAGTATCCCCAGGGTCGCCAAAAACATTCAGTACTTC
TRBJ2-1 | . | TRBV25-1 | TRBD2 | CASSEFRLAGVEQFF | TGTGCCAGCAGTGAATTTCGGCTAGCGGGAGTTGAGCAGTTCTTC
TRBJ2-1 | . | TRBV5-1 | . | CASRTPTTRNEQFF | TGCGCCAGCAGAACTCCTACTACCCGGAATGAGCAGTTCTTC
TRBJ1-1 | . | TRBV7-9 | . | CASSPYTETGLTSTEAFF | TGTGCCAGCAGTCCTTACACCGAAACAGGGTTGACGTCCACTGAAGCTTTCTTT
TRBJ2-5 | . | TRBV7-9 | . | CASSSPYSRNRVNQETQYF | TGTGCCAGCAGCTCGCCATACTCTCGGAACAGGGTGAACCAAGAGACCCAGTACTTC
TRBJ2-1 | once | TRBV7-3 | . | CASSNGGTRGEQFF | TGTGCCAGCAGCAACGGGGGGACCAGGGGTGAGCAGTTCTTC
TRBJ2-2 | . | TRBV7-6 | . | CASSLGTRNIGELFF | TGTGCCAGCAGCTTAGGGACCCGGAATATCGGGGAGCTGTTTTTT
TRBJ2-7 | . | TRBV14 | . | CASSYGTGVEYF | TGTGCCAGCAGTTACGGCACCGGAGTGGAGTACTTC
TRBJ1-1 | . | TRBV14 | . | CASSQVQELNTEAFF | TGTGCCAGCAGCCAAGTCCAGGAGCTGAACACTGAAGCTTTCTTT
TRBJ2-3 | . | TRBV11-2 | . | CASQPGGRGTDTQYF | TGTGCCAGCCAACCTGGGGGGAGAGGTACAGATACGCAGTATTTT
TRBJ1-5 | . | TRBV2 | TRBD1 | CASKGARGNQPQHF | TGTGCCAGCAAGGGGGCGCGGGGCAATCAGCCCCAGCATTTT
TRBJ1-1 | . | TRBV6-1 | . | CASSSTGLEAFF | TGTGCCAGCAGTTCGACAGGCCTTGAAGCTTTCTTT
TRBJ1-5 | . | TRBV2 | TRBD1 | CASSKQGAQSNQPQHF | TGTGCCAGCAGTAAACAGGGGGCTCAGAGCAATCAGCCCCAGCATTTT
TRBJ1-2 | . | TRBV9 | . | CASSVDPLASGYTF | TGTGCCAGCAGCGTAGATCCACTCGCAAGTGGCTACACCTTC
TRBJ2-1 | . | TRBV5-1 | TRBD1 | CASSLGWGTGSYNEQFF | TGCGCCAGCAGCTTGGGGTGGGGGACAGGGTCCTACAATGAGCAGTTCTTC
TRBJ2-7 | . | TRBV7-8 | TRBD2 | CASSLAPVNSGSEQYF | TGTGCCAGCAGCTTAGCCCCGGTGAATAGCGGGAGCGAGCAGTACTTC
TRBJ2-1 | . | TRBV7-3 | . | CASSLVGRVNEQFF | TGTGCCAGCAGCTTAGTGGGGAGAGTCAATGAGCAGTTCTTC
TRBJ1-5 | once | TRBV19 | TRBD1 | CASSIGDRGINQPQHF | TGTGCCAGTAGTATTGGAGACAGGGGGATCAATCAGCCCCAGCATTTT
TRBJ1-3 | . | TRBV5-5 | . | CASSLERGSGNTIYF | TGTGCCAGCAGCTTGGAGAGGGGGTCTGGAAACACCATATATTTT
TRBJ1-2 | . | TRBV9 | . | CASSPPGNYYGYTF | TGTGCCAGCAGCCCCCCGGGAAATTACTATGGCTACACCTTC
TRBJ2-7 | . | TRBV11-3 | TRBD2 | CASSYGGRGYEQYF | TGTGCCAGCAGCTACGGCGGGAGAGGGTACGAGCAGTACTTC
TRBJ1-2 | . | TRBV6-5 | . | CASSYRDGVYGYTF | TGTGCCAGCAGTTACCGGGACGGTGTCTATGGCTACACCTTC
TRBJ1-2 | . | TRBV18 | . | CASSPSSPNYGYTF | TGTGCCAGCTCGCCAAGTTCACCGAACTATGGCTACACCTTC
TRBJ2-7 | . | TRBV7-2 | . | CASSFQEKSYEQYF | TGTGCCAGCAGCTTTCAGGAGAAGTCCTACGAGCAGTACTTC
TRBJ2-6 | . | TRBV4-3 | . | CASSRSGISGANVLTF | TGCGCCAGCAGCCGGTCAGGGATCTCTGGGGCCAACGTCCTGACTTTC
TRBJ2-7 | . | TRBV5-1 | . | CASSLAQGTYEQYF | TGCGCCAGCAGCTTGGCCCAGGGAACCTACGAGCAGTACTTC
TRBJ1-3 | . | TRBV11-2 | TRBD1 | CASRPTGYPGNTIYF | TGTGCCAGCAGACCGACAGGGTATCCTGGAAACACCATATATTTT
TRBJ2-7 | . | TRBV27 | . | CASSWVSGSYEQYF | TGTGCCAGCAGTTGGGTTAGCGGATCCTACGAGCAGTACTTC
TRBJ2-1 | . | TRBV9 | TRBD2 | CASSAGLAGGPVNEQFF | TGTGCCAGCAGCGCGGGACTAGCGGGAGGCCCCGTCAATGAGCAGTTCTTC
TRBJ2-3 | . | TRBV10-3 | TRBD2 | CAISTLTSGRTDTQYF | TGTGCCATCAGTACGCTGACTAGCGGGAGGACAGATACGCAGTATTTT
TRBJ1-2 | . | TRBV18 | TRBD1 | CASSSGTGGPVANYGYTF | TGTGCCAGCTCCTCCGGGACAGGGGGCCCCGTGGCTAACTATGGCTACACCTTC
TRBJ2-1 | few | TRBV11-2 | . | CASSLDRTPPYNEQFF | TGTGCCAGCAGCTTAGATAGGACACCCCCCTACAATGAGCAGTTCTTC
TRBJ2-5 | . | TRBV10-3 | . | CAIRGADQETQYF | TGTGCCATCAGAGGAGCGGACCAAGAGACCCAGTACTTC
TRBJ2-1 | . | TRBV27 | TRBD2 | CASKRGLGGDEQFF | TGTGCCAGCAAGCGGGGTTTGGGTGGCGATGAGCAGTTCTTC
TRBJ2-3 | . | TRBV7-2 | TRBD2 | CASSSAGGPTDTQYF | TGTGCCAGCAGCTCAGCGGGAGGGCCCACAGATACGCAGTATTTT
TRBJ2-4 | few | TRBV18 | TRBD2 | CASSPPIWEGPTKNIQYF | TGTGCCAGCTCACCACCAATTTGGGAGGGCCCAACCAAAAACATTCAGTACTTC
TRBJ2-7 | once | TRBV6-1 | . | CASGRHFFYEQYF | TGTGCCAGCGGGCGCCACTTTTTCTACGAGCAGTACTTC
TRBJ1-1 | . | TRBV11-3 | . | CASSLYEGTEAFF | TGTGCCAGCAGCTTATATGAGGGCACTGAAGCTTTCTTT
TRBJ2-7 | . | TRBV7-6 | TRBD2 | CASSSSGGLNYEQYF | TGTGCCAGCAGCTCCAGCGGGGGACTGAACTACGAGCAGTACTTC
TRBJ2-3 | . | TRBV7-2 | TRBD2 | CASSLVGTRAGLTDTQYF | TGTGCCAGCAGCTTAGTAGGCACCCGAGCGGGATTGACAGATACGCAGTATTTT
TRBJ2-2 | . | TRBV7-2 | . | CASGMNTGELFF | TGTGCCAGCGGAATGAACACCGGGGAGCTGTTTTTT
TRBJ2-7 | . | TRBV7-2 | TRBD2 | CASSHGTSSYEQYF | TGTGCCAGCAGCCACGGGACTAGCAGCTACGAGCAGTACTTC
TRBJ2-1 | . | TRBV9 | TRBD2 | CASSVAGGIAGDNEQFF | TGTGCCAGCAGCGTAGCCGGAGGAATAGCGGGAGACAATGAGCAGTTCTTC
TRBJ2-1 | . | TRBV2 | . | CATPLGISGNEQFF | TGTGCCACCCCTTTGGGCATTAGTGGCAATGAGCAGTTCTTC
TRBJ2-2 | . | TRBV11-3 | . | CASSTGTGELFF | TGTGCCAGCAGCACCGGGACCGGGGAGCTGTTTTTT
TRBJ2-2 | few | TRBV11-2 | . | CASSAAANTGELFF | TGTGCCAGCAGCGCCGCCGCGAACACCGGGGAGCTGTTTTTT
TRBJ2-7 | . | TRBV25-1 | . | CASSVAGPLNEQYF | TGTGCCAGCAGTGTGGCAGGGCCTTTGAACGAGCAGTACTTC
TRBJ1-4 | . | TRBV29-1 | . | CSVYPRAGHNEKLFF | TGCAGCGTATATCCTCGGGCAGGACATAATGAAAAACTGTTTTTT
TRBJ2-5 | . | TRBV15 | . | CATSRVRGQETQYF | TGTGCCACCAGCAGAGTAAGGGGCCAAGAGACCCAGTACTTC
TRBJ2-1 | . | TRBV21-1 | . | CASSGGDIISLYYYNEQFF | TGTGCCAGCAGCGGGGGGGACATCATCTCCCTCTACTACTACAATGAGCAGTTCTTC
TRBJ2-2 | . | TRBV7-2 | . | CASKLAMTGELFF | TGTGCCAGCAAGCTAGCGATGACCGGGGAGCTGTTTTTT